This T cell receptor (beta chain) appears in the sequencing data of a study of cytomegalovirus exposure and HLA in healthy donors. Findings of the study overall: In a later analysis, at a false discovery rate of 0.05, fewer than 20,000 TCR beta sequences matched HLA alleles. The authors excluded some V segments, including TRBV6-2 and TRBV6-3, as indistinguishable.

Of note for this clone: Its specificity is not known.

The V gene's germline CDR1 is MDHEN and CDR2 SYDVKM. The V and J ends lost 6 bases and 0 bases respectively, with 10 bases between them. The CDR3 is made up of 14 amino acids. The PCR used 60 Vbeta and 13 Jbeta primers. Here immunoSEQ multiplex PCR was the method, and the copy in TCRdb shows in-frame clones only, minus some. The sample lists 130,000 or so clones, roughly four fifths occurring once. The source material was PBMCs. This sequence originates from a man aged 18-30 years in good health and CMV-seropositive. The chain couples TRBV28 to TRBJ2-3; maybe TRBD1 (5 bases). The CDR3 spells CASRDISSTDTQYF. In DNA form, the CDR3 reads TGTGCCAGCAGGGACATTTCTAGCACAGATACGCAGTATTTT.